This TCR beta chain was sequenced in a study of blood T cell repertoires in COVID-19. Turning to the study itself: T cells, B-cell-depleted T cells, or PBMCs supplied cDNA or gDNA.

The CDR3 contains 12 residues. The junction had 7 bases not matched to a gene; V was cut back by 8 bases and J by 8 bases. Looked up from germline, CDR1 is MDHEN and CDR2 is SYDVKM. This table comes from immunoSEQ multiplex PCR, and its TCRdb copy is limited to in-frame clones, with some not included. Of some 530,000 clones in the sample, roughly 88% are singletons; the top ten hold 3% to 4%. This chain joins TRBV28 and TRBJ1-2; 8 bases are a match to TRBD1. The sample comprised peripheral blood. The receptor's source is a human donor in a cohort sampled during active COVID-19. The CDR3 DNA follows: TGTGCCAGCCAAGCGGGGACAGGAGGCTACACCTTC. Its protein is CASQAGTGGYTF.